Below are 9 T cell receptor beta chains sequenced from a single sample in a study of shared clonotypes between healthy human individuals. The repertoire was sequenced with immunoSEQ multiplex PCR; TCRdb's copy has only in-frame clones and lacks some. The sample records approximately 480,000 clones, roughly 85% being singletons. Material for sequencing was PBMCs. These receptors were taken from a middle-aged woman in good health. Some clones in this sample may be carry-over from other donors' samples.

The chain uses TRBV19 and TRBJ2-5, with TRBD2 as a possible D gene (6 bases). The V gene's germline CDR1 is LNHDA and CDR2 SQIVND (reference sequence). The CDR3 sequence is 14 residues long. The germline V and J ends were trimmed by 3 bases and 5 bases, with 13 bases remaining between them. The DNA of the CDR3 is TGTGCCAGTAGTATGGACTATGGCTTTGAGACCCAGTACTTC. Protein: CASSMDYGFETQYF.

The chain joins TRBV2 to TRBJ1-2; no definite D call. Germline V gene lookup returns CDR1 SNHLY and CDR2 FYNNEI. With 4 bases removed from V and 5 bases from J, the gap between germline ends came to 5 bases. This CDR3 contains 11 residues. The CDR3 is CASSVGYGYTF. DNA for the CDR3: TGTGCCAGCAGTGTAGGGTATGGCTACACCTTC.

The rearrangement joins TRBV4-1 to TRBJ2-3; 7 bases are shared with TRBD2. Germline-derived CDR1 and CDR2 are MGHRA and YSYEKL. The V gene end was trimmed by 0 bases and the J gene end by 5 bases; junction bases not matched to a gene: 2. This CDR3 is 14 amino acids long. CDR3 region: CASSQDGREDTQYF. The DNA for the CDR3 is TGCGCCAGCAGCCAAGATGGGAGGGAAGATACGCAGTATTTT.

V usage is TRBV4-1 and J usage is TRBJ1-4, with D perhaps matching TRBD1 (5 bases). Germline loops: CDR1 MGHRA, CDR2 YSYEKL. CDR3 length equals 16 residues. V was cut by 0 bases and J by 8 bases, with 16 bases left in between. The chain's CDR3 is CASSQDSAGGEEKLFF. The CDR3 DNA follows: TGCGCCAGCAGCCAAGATAGTGCGGGGGGTGAAGAAAAACTGTTTTTT.

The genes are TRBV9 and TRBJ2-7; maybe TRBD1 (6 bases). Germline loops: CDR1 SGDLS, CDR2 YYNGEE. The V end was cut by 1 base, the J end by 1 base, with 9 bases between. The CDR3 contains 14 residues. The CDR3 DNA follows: TGTGCCAGCAGCGTACAGGGGCTATCCTACGAGCAGTACTTC. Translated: CASSVQGLSYEQYF.

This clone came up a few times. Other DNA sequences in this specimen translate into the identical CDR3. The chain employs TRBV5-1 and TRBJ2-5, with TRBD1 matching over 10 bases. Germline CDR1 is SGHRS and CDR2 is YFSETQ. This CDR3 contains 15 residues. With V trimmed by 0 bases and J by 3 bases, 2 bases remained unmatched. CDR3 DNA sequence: TGCGCCAGCAGCTTGGCGGGGACAGGGGAAGAGACCCAGTACTTC. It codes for CASSLAGTGEETQYF.

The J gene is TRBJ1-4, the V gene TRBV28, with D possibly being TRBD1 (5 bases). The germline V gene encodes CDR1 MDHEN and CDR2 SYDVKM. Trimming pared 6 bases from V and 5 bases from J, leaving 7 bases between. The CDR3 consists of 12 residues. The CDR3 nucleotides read TGTGCCAGCAGGAAGGGGAATGAAAAACTGTTTTTT. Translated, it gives CASRKGNEKLFF.

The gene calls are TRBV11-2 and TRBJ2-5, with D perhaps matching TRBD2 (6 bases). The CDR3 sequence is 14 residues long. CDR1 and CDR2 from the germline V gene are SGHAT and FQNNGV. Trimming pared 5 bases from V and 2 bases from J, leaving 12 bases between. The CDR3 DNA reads TGTGCCAGCAGCCTATGGACTAAACAAGAGACCCAGTACTTC. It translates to CASSLWTKQETQYF.

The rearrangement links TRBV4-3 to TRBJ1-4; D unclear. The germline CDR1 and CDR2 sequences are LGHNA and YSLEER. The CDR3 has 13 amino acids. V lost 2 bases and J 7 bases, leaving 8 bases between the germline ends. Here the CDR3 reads CASSQIEGEKLFF. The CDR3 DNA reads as TGCGCCAGCAGCCAAATCGAAGGTGAAAAACTGTTTTTT.